Listed below are T cell receptor beta chains from one sample, sequenced in a study of regulatory T cells in long-lasting Graves disease. TCRdb reprocessed the multiplex PCR reads with MiXCR, giving one entry per CDR3 protein. The sample lists fewer than 400,000 distinct CDR3 sequences; more than 15% were seen once. Sequenced material: peripheral blood mononuclear cells (PBMCs), taken at new diagnosis, from a patient treated with antithyroid drugs. The receptors were gathered from a female donor with Graves disease. The CDR3 runs from the conserved cysteine through the conserved F or W. Fields, in order: J gene, clone size, D gene, V gene, CDR3 protein, CDR3 DNA. The D gene is left open where the match is weak. Size values are once, few and many counts, or a class for expanded clones, and some rows have none.

J gene: TRBJ2-5; clone size: -; D gene: TRBD2; V gene: TRBV20-1; CDR3 protein: CSARDPWREVGETQYF; CDR3 DNA: TGCAGTGCTAGAGATCCGTGGCGGGAGGTTGGGGAGACCCAGTACTTC
J gene: TRBJ1-2; clone size: many; D gene: -; V gene: TRBV12-3/TRBV12-4; CDR3 protein: CASSLDRGTYGYTF; CDR3 DNA: TGTGCCAGCAGTTTGGACCGAGGAACCTATGGCTACACCTTC
J gene: TRBJ2-1; clone size: few; D gene: TRBD2; V gene: TRBV5-1; CDR3 protein: CASSPRDSGRSSHEQFF; CDR3 DNA: TGCGCCAGCAGCCCCCGAGATAGCGGGAGATCCTCGCATGAGCAGTTCTTC
J gene: TRBJ2-7; clone size: many; D gene: TRBD2; V gene: TRBV12-3/TRBV12-4; CDR3 protein: CASRSGTSPYEQYF; CDR3 DNA: TGTGCCAGCAGATCCGGGACTAGCCCTTACGAGCAGTACTTC
J gene: TRBJ2-7; clone size: -; D gene: TRBD2; V gene: TRBV20-1; CDR3 protein: CSAHPPGLAGGPGEQYF; CDR3 DNA: TGCAGTGCCCACCCCCCGGGACTAGCGGGAGGACCCGGGGAGCAGTACTTC
J gene: TRBJ1-6; clone size: many; D gene: -; V gene: TRBV25-1; CDR3 protein: CASSELGGNSPLHF; CDR3 DNA: TGTGCCAGCAGTGAATTAGGCGGAAATTCACCCCTCCACTTT
J gene: TRBJ1-4; clone size: -; D gene: -; V gene: TRBV4-1; CDR3 protein: CASSLGQTEKLFF; CDR3 DNA: TGCGCCAGCAGCCTAGGACAGACTGAAAAACTGTTTTTT
J gene: TRBJ2-7; clone size: -; D gene: TRBD2; V gene: TRBV29-1; CDR3 protein: CSVETSGAYEQYF; CDR3 DNA: TGCAGCGTGGAGACTAGCGGTGCCTACGAGCAGTACTTC
J gene: TRBJ2-1; clone size: few; D gene: TRBD2; V gene: TRBV2; CDR3 protein: CASRGAGGGNEQFF; CDR3 DNA: TGTGCCAGCAGGGGAGCGGGAGGGGGCAATGAGCAGTTCTTC
J gene: TRBJ2-7; clone size: many; D gene: TRBD2; V gene: TRBV10-3; CDR3 protein: CAIRTGTSGMKTYEQYF; CDR3 DNA: TGTGCCATCAGAACCGGGACTAGCGGGATGAAGACCTACGAGCAGTACTTC
J gene: TRBJ2-5; clone size: many; D gene: TRBD1; V gene: TRBV12-3/TRBV12-4; CDR3 protein: CASRVGQNQETQYF; CDR3 DNA: TGTGCCAGCAGGGTGGGACAGAACCAAGAGACCCAGTACTTC
J gene: TRBJ2-1; clone size: few; D gene: TRBD2; V gene: TRBV27; CDR3 protein: CASSPGTSGDNEQFF; CDR3 DNA: TGTGCCAGCAGTCCTGGGACTAGCGGAGACAATGAGCAGTTCTTC
J gene: TRBJ2-2; clone size: many; D gene: -; V gene: TRBV4-2; CDR3 protein: CASSQEGARTGELFF; CDR3 DNA: TGTGCCAGCAGCCAAGAGGGGGCACGCACCGGGGAGCTGTTTTTT
J gene: TRBJ1-2; clone size: few; D gene: TRBD1; V gene: TRBV4-1; CDR3 protein: CASSQSTGALYGYTF; CDR3 DNA: TGCGCCAGCAGCCAATCGACAGGGGCCCTCTATGGCTACACCTTC
J gene: TRBJ1-2; clone size: many; D gene: TRBD1; V gene: TRBV27; CDR3 protein: CASRRPGQGISGYTF; CDR3 DNA: TGTGCCAGCAGGCGCCCCGGACAGGGGATATCTGGCTACACCTTC
J gene: TRBJ1-1; clone size: many; D gene: -; V gene: TRBV10-3; CDR3 protein: CAIRDLVESRALNTEAFF; CDR3 DNA: TGTGCCATCAGGGACCTCGTAGAGAGCAGGGCCCTGAACACTGAAGCTTTCTTT
J gene: TRBJ2-3; clone size: many; D gene: -; V gene: TRBV19; CDR3 protein: CASSIGSATDTQYF; CDR3 DNA: TGTGCCAGTAGTATAGGCAGCGCCACAGATACGCAGTATTTT
J gene: TRBJ1-5; clone size: -; D gene: -; V gene: TRBV4-1; CDR3 protein: CASSQTGIGQPQHF; CDR3 DNA: TGCGCCAGCAGCCAAACTGGGATCGGTCAGCCCCAGCATTTT
J gene: TRBJ2-7; clone size: many; D gene: -; V gene: TRBV19; CDR3 protein: CASSIGRQAREQYF; CDR3 DNA: TGTGCCAGTAGTATAGGTCGACAGGCACGGGAGCAGTACTTC
J gene: TRBJ2-1; clone size: many; D gene: TRBD2; V gene: TRBV6-5; CDR3 protein: CASSYKLAGGVDNEQFF; CDR3 DNA: TGTGCCAGCAGTTACAAGTTGGCGGGAGGGGTAGACAATGAGCAGTTCTTC
J gene: TRBJ1-1; clone size: many; D gene: -; V gene: TRBV9; CDR3 protein: CASSVDQHAGRENTEAFF; CDR3 DNA: TGTGCCAGCAGCGTAGACCAGCATGCAGGGCGGGAGAACACTGAAGCTTTCTTT
J gene: TRBJ2-2; clone size: many; D gene: -; V gene: TRBV11-3; CDR3 protein: CASSLDVTGELFF; CDR3 DNA: TGTGCCAGCAGCTTGGATGTCACCGGGGAGCTGTTTTTT
J gene: TRBJ2-1; clone size: few; D gene: TRBD2; V gene: TRBV5-4; CDR3 protein: CASSLGSRVLAGDGEQFF; CDR3 DNA: TGTGCCAGCAGCTTGGGGTCTAGGGTGCTAGCGGGGGATGGGGAGCAGTTCTTC
J gene: TRBJ2-7; clone size: -; D gene: -; V gene: TRBV27; CDR3 protein: CASSLGEGAYEQYF; CDR3 DNA: TGTGCCAGCAGTTTGGGAGAAGGGGCCTACGAGCAGTACTTC
J gene: TRBJ1-1; clone size: many; D gene: -; V gene: TRBV19; CDR3 protein: CASSISGLGEAFF; CDR3 DNA: TGTGCCAGTAGTATCTCAGGGCTCGGTGAAGCTTTCTTT
J gene: TRBJ2-5; clone size: many; D gene: -; V gene: TRBV2; CDR3 protein: CASRNWGLGCRETQYF; CDR3 DNA: TGTGCCAGCAGGAACTGGGGGCTGGGTTGTAGAGAGACCCAGTACTTC
J gene: TRBJ2-2; clone size: many; D gene: -; V gene: TRBV11-2; CDR3 protein: CASSFTRDTGELFF; CDR3 DNA: TGTGCCAGCAGCTTTACAAGGGACACCGGGGAGCTGTTTTTT
J gene: TRBJ2-2; clone size: many; D gene: TRBD2; V gene: TRBV15; CDR3 protein: CATQPGWGLEFDTGELFF; CDR3 DNA: TGTGCCACCCAACCGGGGTGGGGACTAGAGTTTGACACCGGGGAGCTGTTTTTT
J gene: TRBJ2-2; clone size: many; D gene: -; V gene: TRBV6-1; CDR3 protein: CASRRQINANTGELFF; CDR3 DNA: TGTGCCAGCAGGCGACAGATTAACGCGAACACCGGGGAGCTGTTTTTT
J gene: TRBJ1-5; clone size: many; D gene: -; V gene: TRBV5-5; CDR3 protein: CASSFSNTRDQPQHF; CDR3 DNA: TGTGCCAGCAGCTTTTCTAACACCCGGGATCAGCCCCAGCATTTT
J gene: TRBJ1-1; clone size: -; D gene: -; V gene: TRBV9; CDR3 protein: CASSGFGGRGITEAFF; CDR3 DNA: TGTGCCAGCAGCGGATTTGGGGGGCGCGGGATTACTGAAGCTTTCTTT
J gene: TRBJ2-3; clone size: few; D gene: TRBD2; V gene: TRBV20-1; CDR3 protein: CSARDLPSGRRTDTQYF; CDR3 DNA: TGCAGTGCTAGAGATTTGCCTAGCGGGAGGAGGACAGATACGCAGTATTTT
J gene: TRBJ1-2; clone size: few; D gene: TRBD1; V gene: TRBV7-3; CDR3 protein: CASSPGGGAANYGYTF; CDR3 DNA: TGTGCCAGCAGCCCAGGGGGGGGCGCGGCTAACTATGGCTACACCTTC
J gene: TRBJ2-3; clone size: many; D gene: TRBD1; V gene: TRBV5-1; CDR3 protein: CASSAGQGFTDTQYF; CDR3 DNA: TGCGCCAGCAGCGCCGGACAGGGATTCACAGATACGCAGTATTTT
J gene: TRBJ2-6; clone size: many; D gene: -; V gene: TRBV7-2; CDR3 protein: CASSLAPVSGANVLTF; CDR3 DNA: TGTGCCAGCAGCTTAGCCCCCGTCTCTGGGGCCAACGTCCTGACTTTC
J gene: TRBJ2-7; clone size: many; D gene: -; V gene: TRBV29-1; CDR3 protein: CSPREDTYEQYF; CDR3 DNA: TGCAGCCCAAGGGAAGATACTTACGAGCAGTACTTC
J gene: TRBJ2-7; clone size: -; D gene: TRBD1; V gene: TRBV9; CDR3 protein: CASSASGTGYYEQYF; CDR3 DNA: TGTGCCAGCAGCGCCTCCGGGACAGGGTACTACGAGCAGTACTTC
J gene: TRBJ2-7; clone size: -; D gene: TRBD1; V gene: TRBV20-1; CDR3 protein: CRIGQGDNPYEQYF; CDR3 DNA: TGCAGGATTGGACAGGGAGACAACCCCTACGAGCAGTACTTC
J gene: TRBJ2-1; clone size: many; D gene: -; V gene: TRBV20-1; CDR3 protein: CSARSPASPEQFF; CDR3 DNA: TGCAGTGCTAGATCGCCAGCTTCTCCTGAGCAGTTCTTC
J gene: TRBJ2-5; clone size: many; D gene: -; V gene: TRBV20-1; CDR3 protein: CSAPKLKDQETQYF; CDR3 DNA: TGCAGTGCCCCGAAATTGAAGGACCAAGAGACCCAGTACTTC
J gene: TRBJ2-2; clone size: many; D gene: TRBD2; V gene: TRBV24-1; CDR3 protein: CATSEGGLFGGELFF; CDR3 DNA: TGTGCCACCAGTGAGGGGGGGTTGTTTGGCGGGGAGCTGTTTTTT
J gene: TRBJ2-2; clone size: -; D gene: -; V gene: TRBV7-9; CDR3 protein: CASSPLVRLELFF; CDR3 DNA: TGTGCCAGCAGCCCCCTGGTTCGCTTGGAGCTGTTTTTT
J gene: TRBJ2-3; clone size: -; D gene: -; V gene: TRBV20-1; CDR3 protein: CSAQGDFFSTDTQYF; CDR3 DNA: TGCAGTGCCCAAGGCGATTTTTTTAGCACAGATACGCAGTATTTT
J gene: TRBJ2-2; clone size: many; D gene: -; V gene: TRBV6-5; CDR3 protein: CASSYSGRGTGELFF; CDR3 DNA: TGTGCCAGCAGTTACTCAGGGAGAGGGACCGGGGAGCTGTTTTTT
J gene: TRBJ1-2; clone size: many; D gene: -; V gene: TRBV28; CDR3 protein: CASSRSARGNGYTF; CDR3 DNA: TGTGCCAGCAGTCGCTCGGCCAGGGGAAATGGCTACACCTTC
J gene: TRBJ2-5; clone size: many; D gene: TRBD2; V gene: TRBV19; CDR3 protein: CASRVTSGTETQYF; CDR3 DNA: TGTGCCAGTAGGGTAACTAGCGGGACGGAGACCCAGTACTTC
J gene: TRBJ2-7; clone size: many; D gene: -; V gene: TRBV12-3/TRBV12-4; CDR3 protein: CASSRTTADYSYEQYF; CDR3 DNA: TGTGCCAGCAGTCGGACGACAGCTGACTACTCCTACGAGCAGTACTTC
J gene: TRBJ1-4; clone size: many; D gene: TRBD1; V gene: TRBV11-2; CDR3 protein: CASSRDRGQWKLFF; CDR3 DNA: TGTGCCAGCAGCCGGGACAGGGGGCAGTGGAAACTGTTTTTT
J gene: TRBJ2-1; clone size: -; D gene: -; V gene: TRBV27; CDR3 protein: CASSQSYNEQFF; CDR3 DNA: TGTGCCAGCAGTCAGTCCTACAATGAGCAGTTCTTC